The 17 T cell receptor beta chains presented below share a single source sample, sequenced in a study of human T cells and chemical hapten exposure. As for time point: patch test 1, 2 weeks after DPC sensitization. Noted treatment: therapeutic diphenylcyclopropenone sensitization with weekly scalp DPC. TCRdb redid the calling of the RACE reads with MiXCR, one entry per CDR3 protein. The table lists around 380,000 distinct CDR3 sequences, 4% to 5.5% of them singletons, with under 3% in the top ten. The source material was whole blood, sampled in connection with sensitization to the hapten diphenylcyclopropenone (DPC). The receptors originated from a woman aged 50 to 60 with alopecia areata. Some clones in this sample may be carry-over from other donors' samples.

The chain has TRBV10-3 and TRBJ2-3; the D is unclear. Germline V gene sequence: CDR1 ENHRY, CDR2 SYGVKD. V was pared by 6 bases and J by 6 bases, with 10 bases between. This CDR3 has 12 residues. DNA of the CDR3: TGTGCCATCAGCGGAACGGAGGATACGCAGTATTTT. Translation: CAISGTEDTQYF.

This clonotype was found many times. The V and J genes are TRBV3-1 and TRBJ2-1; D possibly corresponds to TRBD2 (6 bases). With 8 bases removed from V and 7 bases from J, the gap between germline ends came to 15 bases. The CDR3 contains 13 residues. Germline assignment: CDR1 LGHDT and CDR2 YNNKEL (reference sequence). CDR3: CASGPGVLNEQFF. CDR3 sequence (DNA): TGTGCCAGCGGGCCGGGAGTGTTAAATGAGCAGTTCTTC.

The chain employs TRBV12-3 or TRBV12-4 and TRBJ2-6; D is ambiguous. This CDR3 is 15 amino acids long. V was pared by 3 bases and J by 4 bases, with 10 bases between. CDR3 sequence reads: CASSFPSGGANVLTF. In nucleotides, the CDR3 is TGTGCCAGCAGTTTCCCCTCCGGAGGGGCCAACGTCCTGACTTTC.

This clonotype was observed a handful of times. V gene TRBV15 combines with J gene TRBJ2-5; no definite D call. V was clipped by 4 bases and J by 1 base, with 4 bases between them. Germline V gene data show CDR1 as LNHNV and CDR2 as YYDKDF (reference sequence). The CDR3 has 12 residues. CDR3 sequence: CATSTFQETQYF. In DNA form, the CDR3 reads TGTGCCACCAGCACATTCCAAGAGACCCAGTACTTC.

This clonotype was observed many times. CDR3 residues: CSVAGEGGTNEKLFF. The CDR3 DNA is TGCAGCGTTGCTGGGGAGGGTGGGACTAATGAAAAACTGTTTTTT. The chain combines TRBV29-1 with TRBJ1-4; D call uncertain. V was pared by 4 bases and J by 2 bases, with 14 bases between. CDR3 size: 15 residues. The germline V gene encodes CDR1 SQVTM and CDR2 ANQGSEA.

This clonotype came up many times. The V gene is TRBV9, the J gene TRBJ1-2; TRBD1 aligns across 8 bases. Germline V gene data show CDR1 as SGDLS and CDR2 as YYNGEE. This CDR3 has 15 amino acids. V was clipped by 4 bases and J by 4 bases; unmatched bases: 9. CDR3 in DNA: TGTGCCAGCAGCCACGGACAGGGAGCTGCCTATGGCTACACCTTC. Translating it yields CASSHGQGAAYGYTF. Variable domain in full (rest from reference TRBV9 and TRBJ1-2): DSGVTQTPKHLITATGQRVTLRCSPRSGDLSVYWYQQSLDQGLQFLIQYYNGEERAKGNILERFSAQQFPDLHSELNLSSLELGDSALYFCASSHGQGAAYGYTFGSGTRLTVV.

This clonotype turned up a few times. DNA for the CDR3: TGTGCCAGCAGCTTAATGTCTGCGTCAGGGGCCAATCAGCCCCAGCATTTT. It specifies CASSLMSASGANQPQHF. V and J are TRBV7-8 and TRBJ1-5, with a tentative D call TRBD1 (6 bases). Germline CDR1 and CDR2: SGHVS and FQNEAQ. V shed 2 bases and J shed 3 bases, with 17 bases lying between them. The CDR3 consists of 17 residues.

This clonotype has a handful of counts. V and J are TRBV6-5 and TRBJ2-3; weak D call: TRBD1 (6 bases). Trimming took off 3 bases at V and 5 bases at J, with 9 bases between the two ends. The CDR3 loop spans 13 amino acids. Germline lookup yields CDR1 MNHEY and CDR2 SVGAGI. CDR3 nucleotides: TGTGCCAGCAGTTATAACAGGGTAGATACGCAGTATTTT. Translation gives CASSYNRVDTQYF.

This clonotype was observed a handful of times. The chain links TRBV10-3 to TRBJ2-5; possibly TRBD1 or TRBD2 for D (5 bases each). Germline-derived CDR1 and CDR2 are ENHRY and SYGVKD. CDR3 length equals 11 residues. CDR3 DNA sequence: TGTGCTGGGGGTACTCAAGAGACCCAGTACTTC. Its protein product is CAGGTQETQYF.

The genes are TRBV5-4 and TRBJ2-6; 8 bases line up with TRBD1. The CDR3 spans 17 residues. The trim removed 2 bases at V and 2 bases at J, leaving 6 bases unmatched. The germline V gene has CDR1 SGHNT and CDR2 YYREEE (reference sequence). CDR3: CASSLFDRGPGANVLTF. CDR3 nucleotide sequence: TGTGCCAGCAGCTTATTTGACAGGGGTCCTGGGGCCAACGTCCTGACTTTC. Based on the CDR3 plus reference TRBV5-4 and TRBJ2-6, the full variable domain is ETGVTQSPTHLIKTRGQQVTLRCSSQSGHNTVSWYQQALGQGPQFIFQYYREEENGRGNFPPRFSGLQFPNYSSELNVNALELDDSALYLCASSLFDRGPGANVLTFGAGSRLTVL.

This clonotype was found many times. CDR3 protein: CASSLGQGPEAFF. The DNA for the CDR3 is TGTGCCAGCAGTTTGGGACAGGGCCCTGAAGCTTTCTTT. The V and J genes are TRBV12-3 or TRBV12-4 and TRBJ1-1; 9 bases map to TRBD1. The V and J ends lost 3 bases and 6 bases, in that order; junction bases with no gene match: 2. CDR3 size: 13 residues.

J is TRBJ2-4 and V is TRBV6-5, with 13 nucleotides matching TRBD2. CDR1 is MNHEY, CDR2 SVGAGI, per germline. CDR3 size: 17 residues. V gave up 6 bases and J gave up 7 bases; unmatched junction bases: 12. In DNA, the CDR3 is TGTGCCAGCAGCCCAGGACTAGCGGGAGAGGGTAGGAACATTCAGTACTTC. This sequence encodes CASSPGLAGEGRNIQYF.

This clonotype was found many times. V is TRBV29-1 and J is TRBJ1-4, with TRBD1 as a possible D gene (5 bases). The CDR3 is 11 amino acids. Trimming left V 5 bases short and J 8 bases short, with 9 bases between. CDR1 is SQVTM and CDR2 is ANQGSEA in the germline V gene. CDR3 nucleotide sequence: TGCAGCGTTAGGGACGGCGAAAAACTGTTTTTT. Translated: CSVRDGEKLFF.

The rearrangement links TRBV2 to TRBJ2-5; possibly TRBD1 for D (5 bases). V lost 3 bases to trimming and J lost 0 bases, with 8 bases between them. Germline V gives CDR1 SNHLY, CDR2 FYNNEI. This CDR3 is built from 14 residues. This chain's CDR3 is CASSDRQYQETQYF. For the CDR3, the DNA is TGTGCCAGCAGTGACCGACAGTACCAAGAGACCCAGTACTTC.

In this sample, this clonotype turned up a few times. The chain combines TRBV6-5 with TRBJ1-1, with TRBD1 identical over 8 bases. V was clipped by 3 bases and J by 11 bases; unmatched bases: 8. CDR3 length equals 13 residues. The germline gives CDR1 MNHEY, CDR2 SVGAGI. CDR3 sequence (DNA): TGTGCCAGCAGTTATTTCCCGACAGGGGAGGCTTTCTTT. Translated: CASSYFPTGEAFF.

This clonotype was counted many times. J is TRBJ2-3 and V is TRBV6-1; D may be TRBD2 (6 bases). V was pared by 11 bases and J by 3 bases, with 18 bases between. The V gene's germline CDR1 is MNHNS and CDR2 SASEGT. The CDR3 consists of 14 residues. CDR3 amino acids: CAVSRDFGTDTQYF. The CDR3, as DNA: TGTGCCGTCTCCCGGGACTTTGGGACAGATACGCAGTATTTT.

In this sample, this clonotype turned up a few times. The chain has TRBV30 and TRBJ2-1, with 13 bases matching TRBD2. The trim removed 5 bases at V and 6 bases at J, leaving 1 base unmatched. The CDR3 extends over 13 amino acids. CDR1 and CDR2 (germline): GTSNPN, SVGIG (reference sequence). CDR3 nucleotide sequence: TGTGCCTGGGGACTAGCGGGGGTCAATGAGCAGTTCTTC. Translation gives CAWGLAGVNEQFF.